This TCR beta chain was sequenced in a study of blood T cell repertoires in COVID-19. Study summary: T cells, B-cell-depleted T cells, or PBMCs supplied cDNA or gDNA.

Unmatched junction bases numbered 5, after V lost 7 bases and J lost 1 base. The CDR3 loop spans 14 amino acids. Germline V gene sequence: CDR1 SGHRS, CDR2 YFSETQ. Ages ranged from about 18 to 89 years, with residence in more than 20 US areas. Assignment of participants to cohorts was predicated upon participant-reported clinical history. Assay: immunoSEQ multiplex PCR; the TCRdb copy retains only in-frame clones and omits some. The profile covers some 420,000 clones, with around 89% appearing a single time and 1% to 1.3% taken by the ten largest. The source of this sequence is a man younger than 45 who had recovered from COVID-19. Sequenced input: PBMCs or T cells enriched from blood (not recorded which). The V call is TRBV5-1, the J call TRBJ2-7; 10 bases align to TRBD1. CDR3 amino acids: CASRQGASSYEQYF. The DNA of the CDR3 is TGCGCCAGCCGACAGGGGGCGAGTTCCTACGAGCAGTACTTC.